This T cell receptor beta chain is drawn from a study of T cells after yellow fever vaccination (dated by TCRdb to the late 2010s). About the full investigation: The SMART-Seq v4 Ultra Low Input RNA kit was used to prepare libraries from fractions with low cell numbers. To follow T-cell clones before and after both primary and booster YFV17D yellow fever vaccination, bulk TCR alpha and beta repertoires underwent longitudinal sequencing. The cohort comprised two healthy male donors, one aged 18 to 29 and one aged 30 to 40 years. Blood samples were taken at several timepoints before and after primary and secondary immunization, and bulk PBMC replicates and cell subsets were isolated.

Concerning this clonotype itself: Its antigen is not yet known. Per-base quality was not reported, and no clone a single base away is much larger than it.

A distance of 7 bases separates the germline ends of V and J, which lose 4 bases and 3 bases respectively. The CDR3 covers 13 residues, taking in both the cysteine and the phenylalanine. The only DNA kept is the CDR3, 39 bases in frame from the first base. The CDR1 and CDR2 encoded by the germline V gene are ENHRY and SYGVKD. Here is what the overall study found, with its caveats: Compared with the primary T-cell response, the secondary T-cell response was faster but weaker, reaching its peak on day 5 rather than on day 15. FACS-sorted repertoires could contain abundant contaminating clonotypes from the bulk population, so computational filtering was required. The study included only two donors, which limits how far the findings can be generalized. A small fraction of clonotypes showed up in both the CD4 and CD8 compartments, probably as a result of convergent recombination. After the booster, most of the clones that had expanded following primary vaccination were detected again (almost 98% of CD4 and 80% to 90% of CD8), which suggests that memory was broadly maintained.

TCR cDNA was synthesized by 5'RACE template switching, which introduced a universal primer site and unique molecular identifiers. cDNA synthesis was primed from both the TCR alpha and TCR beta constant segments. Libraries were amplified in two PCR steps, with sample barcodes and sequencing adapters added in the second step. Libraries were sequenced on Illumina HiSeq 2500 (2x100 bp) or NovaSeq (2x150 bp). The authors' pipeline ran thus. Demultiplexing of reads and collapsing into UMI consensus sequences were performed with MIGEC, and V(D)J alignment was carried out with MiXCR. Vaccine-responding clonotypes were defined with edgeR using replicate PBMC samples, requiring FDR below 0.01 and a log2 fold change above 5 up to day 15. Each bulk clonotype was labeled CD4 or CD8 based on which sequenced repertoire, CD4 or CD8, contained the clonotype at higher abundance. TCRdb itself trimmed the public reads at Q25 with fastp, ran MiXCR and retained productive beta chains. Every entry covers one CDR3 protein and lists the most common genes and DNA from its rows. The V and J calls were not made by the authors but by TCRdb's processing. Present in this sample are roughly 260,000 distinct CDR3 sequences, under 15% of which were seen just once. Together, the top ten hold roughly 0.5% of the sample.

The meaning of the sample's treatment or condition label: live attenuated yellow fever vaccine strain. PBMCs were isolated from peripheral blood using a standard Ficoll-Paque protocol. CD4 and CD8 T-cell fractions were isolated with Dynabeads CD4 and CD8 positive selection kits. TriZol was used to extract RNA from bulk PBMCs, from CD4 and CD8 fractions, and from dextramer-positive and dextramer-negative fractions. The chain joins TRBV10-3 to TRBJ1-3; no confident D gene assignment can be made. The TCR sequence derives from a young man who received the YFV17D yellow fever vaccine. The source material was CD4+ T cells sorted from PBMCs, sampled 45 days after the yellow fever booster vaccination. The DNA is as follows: TGTGCCATCAGTGTGTCAGATGGAAACACCATATATTTT. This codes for CAISVSDGNTIYF.